The 5 T cell receptor beta chains below come from one sample, sequenced in a study of blood T cell repertoires in COVID-19 (TCRdb year 2020). Libraries were built with the immunoSEQ multiplex PCR assay. TCRdb took over this immuneACCESS table, retaining in-frame rearrangements with V and J assigned. Such tables are incomplete; in checked studies, under half of the missing clones stem from an unresolved V gene, and the remainder is unexplained. This sample comprises around 480,000 clones, around 90% of them detected only once. 0.7% of the sample is in the top ten clones. Material for sequencing was PBMCs or T cells enriched from blood (not recorded which). Receptors originate from a woman aged 18-29 years who had recovered from COVID-19.

J is TRBJ2-7 and V is TRBV5-1, with a tentative D call TRBD2 (6 bases). CDR3 length equals 14 residues. The germline CDR1 and CDR2 sequences are SGHRS and YFSETQ. Trimming took off 4 bases at V and 2 bases at J, with 13 bases between the two ends. The CDR3 bases are TGCGCCAGCAGCCCCCAGGGAGGCGCCTACGAGCAGTACTTC. Protein sequence: CASSPQGGAYEQYF.

J is TRBJ2-1 and V is TRBV21-1; no check of the table's D call, TRBD1, against the DNA was made. TRBV21-1 is annotated as a pseudogene. CDR3 length: 12 amino acids. CDR3: CASSKGGQGAFF. The CDR3 coding sequence is TGTGCCAGCAGCAAAGGTGGACAGGGGGCGTTCTTC.

The sample holds one count of this clone. This rearrangement joins TRBV5-4 to TRBJ2-1; a weak D match, TRBD2 (5 bases). Germline V gene lookup returns CDR1 SGHNT and CDR2 YYREEE (reference sequence). Trimming cost V 3 bases and J 0 bases, with 7 bases left between them. The CDR3 covers 14 residues. Here the CDR3 reads CASSSGSSYNEQFF. The CDR3 DNA sequence: TGTGCCAGCAGCTCGGGGAGCTCCTACAATGAGCAGTTCTTC.

The CDR3 sequence is CASSPQITSTGTYGYTF. The DNA for the CDR3 is TGCGCCAGCAGCCCCCAGATCACCTCGACAGGGACCTATGGCTACACCTTC. The chain carries TRBV5-1 and TRBJ1-2, with TRBD1 identical over 7 bases. V shed 4 bases and J 4 bases; nucleotides not matched to a gene: 16. This CDR3 spans 17 amino acids. Per germline, CDR1 SGHRS and CDR2 YFSETQ.

This chain uses TRBV10-1 with TRBJ2-1; D is ambiguous. The CDR3 is made up of 12 amino acids. Germline CDR1 WNHNN, CDR2 SYGVQD (reference sequence). Trimming removed 3 bases at V and 13 bases at J, with 13 bases between. Here the CDR3 reads CASSESTEYQFF. CDR3 DNA sequence: TGCGCCAGCAGTGAATCCACAGAGTATCAGTTCTTC.